The next 25 T cell receptor beta chains were all read from a single sample in a study of monozygotic twins with inflammatory bowel disease. With the 5' RACE reads reprocessed, TCRdb shows one record per CDR3 protein and no DNA. The sample data list approximately 400,000 distinct CDR3 sequences. The sample consisted of blood. All receptors derive from a human donor with ulcerative colitis or Crohn's disease, or a healthy co-twin of an affected twin (not recorded which).

This chain joins TRBV15 and TRBJ1-1. The V gene's germline CDR1 is LNHNV and CDR2 YYDKDF (reference sequence). CDR3 length equals 18 residues. This CDR3 reads CATSRGYPLRDYGAEAFF.

This chain connects TRBV7-2 to TRBJ1-1; TCRdb reports TRBD1, a call that lacks DNA to check it against. Germline CDR1 is SGHTA and CDR2 is FQGNSA. This CDR3 has 15 amino acids. CDR3 residues: CASSLGGGRSTEAFF.

The gene calls are TRBV3-1 and TRBJ2-6; TCRdb designates TRBD1, a call that cannot be tested without DNA. Germline V CDR1 and CDR2: LGHDT, YNNKEL (reference sequence). The CDR3 runs 17 residues. The CDR3 here is CASSPRTGSSGANVLTF.

The CDR3 reads CASSQVAGYSPLHF. The chain links TRBV3-1 to TRBJ1-6; the D call from TCRdb, TRBD1, cannot be confirmed without DNA. CDR3 length: 14 amino acids. Germline V gene data show CDR1 as LGHDT and CDR2 as YNNKEL (reference sequence). Full variable domain (remainder filled in from reference TRBV3-1 and TRBJ1-6): DTAVSQTPKYLVTQMGNDKSIKCEQNLGHDTMYWYKQDSKKFLKIMFSYNNKELIINETVPNRFSPKSPDKAHLNLHINSLELGDSAVYFCASSQVAGYSPLHFGNGTRLTVT.

V gene TRBV12-3 or TRBV12-4 combines with J gene TRBJ2-2; TCRdb designates TRBD1, a call that cannot be tested without DNA. The CDR3 has 13 residues. CDR3 sequence reads: CASSYGQPGELFF.

The chain carries TRBV18 and TRBJ2-7; the D gene TCRdb calls, TRBD1, cannot be checked with no DNA. Per the germline V gene, CDR1 is KGHSH and CDR2 is LQKENI. This CDR3 is built from 16 residues. The CDR3 spells CASSPRPGTGGYEQYF.

V is TRBV6-2 or TRBV6-3 and J is TRBJ2-7; TCRdb gives TRBD1 as the D gene, but with no DNA this cannot be confirmed. Germline V gene data show CDR1 as MNHEY and CDR2 as SVGEGT. This CDR3 region has 16 residues. This chain's CDR3 is CASRSYRGPSSYEQYF.

The chain has TRBV27 and TRBJ2-1; TCRdb's D call of TRBD1 is untestable without DNA. Germline assignment: CDR1 MNHEY and CDR2 SMNVEV (reference sequence). The length of the CDR3 is 12 residues. CDR3 region: CASSLYGGEQFF.

This rearrangement joins TRBV7-2 to TRBJ2-7; TCRdb's D gene call, TRBD1, goes unchecked for lack of DNA. Germline V CDR1 and CDR2: SGHTA, FQGNSA. The CDR3 is 15 amino acids. CDR3 residues: CASSLTARQGYEQYF.

The chain's CDR3 is CASSTGTISGANVLTF. The rearrangement uses TRBV19 and TRBJ2-6; TCRdb reports TRBD2, a call that lacks DNA to check it against. CDR3 size: 16 residues. Germline CDR1 LNHDA, CDR2 SQIVND (reference sequence).

This chain uses TRBV5-1 with TRBJ1-3. This CDR3 spans 14 amino acids. Germline V gene data show CDR1 as SGHRS and CDR2 as YFSETQ. This chain's CDR3 is CASSLFDSGNTIYF.

The J gene is TRBJ2-7, the V gene TRBV5-1. Germline V gene lookup returns CDR1 SGHRS and CDR2 YFSETQ. CDR3 size: 13 residues. The CDR3 spells CASNAGTSYEQYF.

CDR3 amino acids: CASSGLADEQYF. The rearrangement links TRBV19 to TRBJ2-7; TCRdb outputs TRBD2, but without DNA this stays unchecked. Germline loops: CDR1 LNHDA, CDR2 SQIVND (reference sequence). The length of the CDR3 is 12 residues. The full variable domain, with the rest looked up from reference TRBV19 and TRBJ2-7, is DGGITQSPKYLFRKEGQNVTLSCEQNLNHDAMYWYRQDPGQGLRLIYYSQIVNDFQKGDIAEGYSVSREKKESFPLTVTSAQKNPTAFYLCASSGLADEQYFGPGTRLTVT.

The chain employs TRBV11-2 and TRBJ2-5; TCRdb designates TRBD1, a call that cannot be tested without DNA. CDR3 length: 15 residues. Per the germline V gene, CDR1 is SGHAT and CDR2 is FQNNGV. CDR3 loop: CASSLAGADGETQYF. The full variable domain, in which reference TRBV11-2 and TRBJ2-5 provide the parts outside the CDR3, is EAGVAQSPRYKIIEKRQSVAFWCNPISGHATLYWYQQILGQGPKLLIQFQNNGVVDDSQLPKDRFSAERLKGVDSTLKIQPAKLEDSAVYLCASSLAGADGETQYFGPGTRLLVL.

The CDR3 sequence is CASSELRQGGEKLFF. The V gene is TRBV25-1, the J gene TRBJ1-4; the TCRdb D gene call, TRBD1, has no DNA to confirm it. Germline assignment: CDR1 MGHDK and CDR2 SYGVNS. The CDR3 has 15 amino acids.

This chain joins TRBV29-1 and TRBJ1-1; TCRdb's D gene call, TRBD1, goes unchecked for lack of DNA. The CDR3 is 16 residues long. Looked up from germline, CDR1 is SQVTM and CDR2 is ANQGSEA. CDR3 in amino acids: CSVAGKGGKTYTEAFF. The variable domain in full, completed from reference TRBV29-1 and TRBJ1-1, reads SAVISQKPSRDICQRGTSLTIQCQVDSQVTMMFWYRQQPGQSLTLIATANQGSEATYESGFVIDKFPISRPNLTFSTLTVSNMSPEDSSIYLCSVAGKGGKTYTEAFFGQGTRLTVV.

The V and J genes are TRBV6-5 and TRBJ1-6; with no DNA, the TCRdb D assignment of TRBD1 cannot be verified. The V gene's germline CDR1 is MNHEY and CDR2 SVGAGI. This CDR3 region has 19 residues. CDR3 sequence reads: CASSYSRLGVSSYNSPLHF.

V is TRBV19 and J is TRBJ2-2; TCRdb selects TRBD1, and the lack of DNA leaves this call unchecked. The CDR3 is 14 residues long. Germline values: CDR1 LNHDA, CDR2 SQIVND (reference sequence). The CDR3 sequence: CASSSRQGSGELFF.

The chain links TRBV3-1 to TRBJ2-2; as DNA is missing, the TRBD1 call by TCRdb cannot be tested. The length of the CDR3 is 15 residues. CDR1 and CDR2 from the germline V gene are LGHDT and YNNKEL (reference sequence). The CDR3 here is CASSQEGVLPGELFF.

J is TRBJ2-7 and V is TRBV5-6; TCRdb's D gene call, TRBD1, goes unchecked for lack of DNA. Germline V gene sequence: CDR1 SGHDT, CDR2 YYEEEE. The CDR3 runs 13 residues. CDR3 sequence: CASSLSTGVEQYF.

The chain couples TRBV29-1 to TRBJ1-4. The CDR3 runs 11 residues. The germline CDR1 and CDR2 sequences are SQVTM and ANQGSEA. CDR3: CSVRWNEKLFF.

CDR3 region: CASSYELRTGSAEQYF. The rearrangement joins TRBV7-2 to TRBJ2-7; the D call from TCRdb, TRBD1, cannot be confirmed without DNA. The CDR3 spans 16 residues. Germline CDR1 reads SGHTA; CDR2 reads FQGNSA.

V usage is TRBV5-4 and J usage is TRBJ1-1. Germline-derived CDR1 and CDR2 are SGHNT and YYREEE (reference sequence). This CDR3 comprises 14 residues. This chain's CDR3 is CASSPTSFNTEAFF.

The V and J genes are TRBV7-2 and TRBJ2-1; the D call of TRBD1 rests on TCRdb alone, since no DNA is present to check it. The V gene's germline CDR1 is SGHTA and CDR2 FQGNSA. The CDR3 spans 15 residues. The chain's CDR3 is CASSLSGNRDNEQFF. The complete variable domain, with remaining parts taken from reference TRBV7-2 and TRBJ2-1, reads GAGVSQSPSNKVTEKGKDVELRCDPISGHTALYWYRQSLGQGLEFLIYFQGNSAPDKSGLPSDRFSAERTGGSVSTLTIQRTQQEDSAVYLCASSLSGNRDNEQFFGPGTRLTVL.

J is TRBJ2-7 and V is TRBV6-2 or TRBV6-3; TCRdb's D gene call, TRBD1, goes unchecked for lack of DNA. Germline values: CDR1 MNHEY, CDR2 SVGEGT. The CDR3 spans 16 residues. CDR3 in amino acids: CASSPNPGTGDYEQYF.